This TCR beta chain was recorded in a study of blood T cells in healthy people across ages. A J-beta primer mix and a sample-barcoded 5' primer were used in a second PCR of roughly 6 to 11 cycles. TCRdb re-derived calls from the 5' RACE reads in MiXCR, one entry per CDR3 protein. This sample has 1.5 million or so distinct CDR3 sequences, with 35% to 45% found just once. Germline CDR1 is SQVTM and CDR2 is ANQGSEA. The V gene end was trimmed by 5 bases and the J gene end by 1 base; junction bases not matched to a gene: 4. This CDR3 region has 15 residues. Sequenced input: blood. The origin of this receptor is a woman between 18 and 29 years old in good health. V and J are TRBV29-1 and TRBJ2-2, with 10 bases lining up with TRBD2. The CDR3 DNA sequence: TGCAGCGTTTTGAAGCGGGAGGGGAACACCGGGGAGCTGTTTTTT. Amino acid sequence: CSVLKREGNTGELFF.